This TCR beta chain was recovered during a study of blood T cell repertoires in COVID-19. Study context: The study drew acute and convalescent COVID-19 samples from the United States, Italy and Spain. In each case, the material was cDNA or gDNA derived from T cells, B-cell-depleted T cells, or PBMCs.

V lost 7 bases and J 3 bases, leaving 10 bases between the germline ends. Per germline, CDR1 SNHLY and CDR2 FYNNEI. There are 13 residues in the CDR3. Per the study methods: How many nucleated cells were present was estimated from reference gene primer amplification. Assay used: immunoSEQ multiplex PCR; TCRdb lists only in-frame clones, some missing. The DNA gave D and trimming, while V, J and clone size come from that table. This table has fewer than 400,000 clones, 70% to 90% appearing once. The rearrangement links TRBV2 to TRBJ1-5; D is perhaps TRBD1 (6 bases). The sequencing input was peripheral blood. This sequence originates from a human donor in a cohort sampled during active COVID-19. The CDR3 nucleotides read TGTGCCAGCACAAGACAGGCCAATCAGCCCCAGCATTTT. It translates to CASTRQANQPQHF.